This paragraph covers one T cell receptor (beta chain) sequence. Its matching antigen is unknown. The sample comes from a study of shared clonotypes between healthy human individuals. About the research overall: CD4 naive and CD4 memory each took three plates per donor, while CD8 naive took two and CD8 memory one. Broader study findings: Sample collection involved blood only; tissue repertoires are likely different.

Libraries were prepared by immunoSEQ multiplex PCR; TCRdb keeps only in-frame clonotypes and omits some of them. This table holds 1.4 million to 1.5 million clones, roughly 96% found once. Only Caucasian adults living in Nashville, Tennessee made up the donor group. Trimming stripped 2 bases from V and 0 bases from J, with 8 bases between. CDR3 length: 15 residues. Germline CDR1 reads MNHGY; CDR2 reads SVAAGI. The rearrangement joins TRBV6-9 to TRBJ2-1; D may be TRBD2 (6 bases). The origin of this receptor is a man in his thirties or forties in good health. Material for sequencing was naive CD4+ T cells sorted from blood. Subset here: CD45RA+ positively selected. This CDR3 reads CASSYVGSSYNEQFF. DNA for the CDR3: TGTGCCAGCAGTTATGTCGGGAGCTCCTACAATGAGCAGTTCTTC.